Listed here are 25 T cell receptor beta chains from one sample, sequenced in a study of a mutant IDH1 vaccine in newly diagnosed glioma (dated by TCRdb to the early 2020s). These TCRs' antigens remain unknown. The library was built by means of the immunoSEQ multiplex PCR assay. Drawn from immuneACCESS, this table holds only the in-frame rearrangements with V and J called that TCRdb kept. Clones are partly lost; checked studies trace under half to an unresolved V gene and leave the rest unexplained. This sample is represented by under 70,000 clones; 84% of them were singletons. The ten largest clonotypes hold 13% of the sample. This specimen's time point label, interpreted: week 23, last vaccination. Each vaccine dose, consisting of 300 ug of a 20-mer mutant IDH1 peptide in Montanide, was administered subcutaneously with topical imiquimod. The specimen was PBMCs, collected from a glioma patient whose treatment included an IDH1 peptide vaccine. Receptor source: a man in his late teens or twenties with glioma.

This chain uses TRBV2 with TRBJ1-1; no clear D gene. This CDR3 comprises 14 residues. Between the trimmed V and J ends, which lost 6 bases and 8 bases, there was a span of 19 bases. The germline CDR1 and CDR2 sequences are SNHLY and FYNNEI. The CDR3 region has the DNA TGTGCCAGCAGGATAGATTGGACGCGGGTCGAAGCTTTCTTT. Its protein is CASRIDWTRVEAFF.

The chain recombines TRBV5-1 with TRBJ2-2; 11 nucleotides agree with TRBD2. CDR3 length: 16 residues. Germline V gene lookup returns CDR1 SGHRS and CDR2 YFSETQ. V lost 5 bases to trimming and J lost 5 bases; unmatched junction nucleotides: 8. In DNA form, the CDR3 reads TGCGCCAGCAGTCTTACTAGCGGGAGTCAAACCGGGGAGCTGTTTTTT. Residues: CASSLTSGSQTGELFF.

This clone was counted once. The V call is TRBV6-5, the J call TRBJ2-7, with a possible D match to TRBD1 (6 bases). The ends were cut back, 2 bases at V and 2 bases at J, with 10 bases in the middle. The CDR3 has 14 amino acids. Germline CDR1 reads MNHEY; CDR2 reads SVGAGI. The CDR3 is CASSYAGATYEQYF. The CDR3, as DNA: TGTGCCAGCAGTTACGCAGGGGCTACCTACGAGCAGTACTTC.

The chain employs TRBV7-2 and TRBJ2-7, with 11 positions matching TRBD2. CDR1 and CDR2 (germline): SGHTA, FQGNSA. The CDR3 consists of 19 residues. With 2 bases clipped from V and 4 bases from J, the junction kept 16 bases outside the gene matches. The CDR3 is CASSLKFRVAGGPGYEQYF. The CDR3 region has the DNA TGTGCCAGCAGCTTAAAGTTCCGGGTAGCGGGAGGGCCAGGGTACGAGCAGTACTTC.

CDR3 coding DNA: TGCAGTGCCTTAGCGGGGGGAAGGCAGTATTTT. It codes for CSALAGGRQYF. The V and J genes are TRBV20-1 and TRBJ2-3, with 10 bases aligning to TRBD2. This CDR3 is built from 11 residues. Germline lookup yields CDR1 DFQATT and CDR2 SNEGSKA (reference sequence). Trimming removed 6 bases from V and 11 bases from J; junction bases left unmatched: 5.

The chain couples TRBV27 to TRBJ1-6; 7 nucleotides align to TRBD1. The CDR3 spans 17 residues. Germline CDR1 MNHEY, CDR2 SMNVEV (reference sequence). The trim removed 2 bases at V and 4 bases at J, leaving 8 bases unmatched. Here the CDR3 DNA reads TGTGCCAGCAGTTTAGTGGGAGGGACAGAATATAATTCACCCCTCCACTTT. This translates into CASSLVGGTEYNSPLHF.

The genes are TRBV4-3 and TRBJ1-2, with 7 bases identical to TRBD1. The CDR3 runs to 15 residues. Trimming at V came to 2 bases and at J to 6 bases, leaving 9 bases not matched to a gene. Germline assignment: CDR1 LGHNA and CDR2 YSLEER. The CDR3 protein is CASSQTFQGGDGYTF. The CDR3 DNA is TGCGCCAGCAGCCAAACCTTCCAGGGGGGAGATGGCTACACCTTC.

The CDR3 here is CASRLAPLRETQYF. DNA for the CDR3: TGTGCCAGCAGGCTAGCGCCCCTTCGGGAGACCCAGTACTTC. V usage is TRBV2 and J usage is TRBJ2-5; tentatively, D is TRBD2 (6 bases). The length of the CDR3 is 14 residues. V shed 6 bases and J shed 5 bases, with 16 bases lying between them. Germline loops: CDR1 SNHLY, CDR2 FYNNEI. Filled out from reference TRBV2 and TRBJ2-5, the complete variable domain reads EPEVTQTPSHQVTQMGQEVILRCVPISNHLYFYWYRQILGQKVEFLVSFYNNEISEKSEIFDDQFSVERPDGSNFTLKIRSTKLEDSAMYFCASRLAPLRETQYFGPGTRLLVL.

The chain employs TRBV6-6 and TRBJ2-5, with D tentatively TRBD2 (5 bases). V was cut by 6 bases and J by 1 base, with 18 bases left in between. The CDR3 consists of 16 residues. CDR1 MNHNY and CDR2 SVGAGI come from the germline V gene (reference sequence). The CDR3 loop is CASRPQSPSGQETQYF. CDR3 nucleotide sequence: TGTGCCAGCAGACCTCAGTCCCCCAGCGGCCAAGAGACCCAGTACTTC.

V is TRBV4-1 and J is TRBJ1-5; D uncertain. Germline V gene sequence: CDR1 MGHRA, CDR2 YSYEKL. With 3 bases removed from V and 3 bases from J, the gap between germline ends came to 6 bases. The CDR3 runs to 13 residues. The CDR3 nucleotides are TGCGCCAGCAGCCAGGGCTACAATCAGCCCCAGCATTTT. Amino acids: CASSQGYNQPQHF.

The rearrangement uses TRBV2 and TRBJ2-1, with TRBD2 as a possible D gene (5 bases). CDR3 length: 13 residues. With 7 bases removed from V and 8 bases from J, the gap between germline ends came to 15 bases. In germline, CDR1 is SNHLY, CDR2 FYNNEI. The chain's CDR3 is CASNSLGFHEQFF. The CDR3, as DNA: TGTGCCAGCAATTCACTAGGATTTCATGAGCAGTTCTTC.

The chain is built from TRBV19 and TRBJ1-1, with a tentative D call TRBD1 (6 bases). The germline gives CDR1 LNHDA, CDR2 SQIVND (reference sequence). The CDR3 has 14 residues. V gave up 4 bases and J gave up 0 bases, with 9 bases separating them. The DNA for the CDR3 is TGTGCCAGTAGTACGGACAGCCTGAACACTGAAGCTTTCTTT. Translated: CASSTDSLNTEAFF.

This chain uses TRBV27 with TRBJ1-4, with 10 bases lining up with TRBD1. This CDR3 is 14 amino acids long. V was pared by 6 bases and J by 8 bases, with 6 bases of the junction left unmatched. Looked up from germline, CDR1 is MNHEY and CDR2 is SMNVEV (reference sequence). CDR3 nucleotide sequence: TGTGCCAGCAGCCCGGGACAGGGGTACGAAAAACTGTTTTTT. Amino acids: CASSPGQGYEKLFF.

The DNA for the CDR3 is TGTGCCAGCAGCTTGGAATACCGGGACTGGGTTGACAATGAGCAGTTCTTC. Translated: CASSLEYRDWVDNEQFF. The chain uses TRBV5-6 and TRBJ2-1, with D possibly being TRBD2 (6 bases). The V and J ends lost 0 bases and 5 bases respectively, with 18 bases between them. Germline assignment: CDR1 SGHDT and CDR2 YYEEEE. The CDR3 spans 17 residues.

A single count supports this clone. The rearrangement uses TRBV19 and TRBJ1-2, with 9 bases identical to TRBD1. This CDR3 region has 16 residues. Germline-derived CDR1 and CDR2 are LNHDA and SQIVND (reference sequence). Germline trimming cut 6 bases from V and 6 bases from J; bases unmatched to any gene: 14. The CDR3 sequence: CASRLFVSDRGDGYTF. The CDR3, as DNA: TGTGCCAGTAGACTTTTTGTATCGGACAGGGGAGATGGCTACACCTTC. The whole variable domain, filled in from reference TRBV19 and TRBJ1-2, reads DGGITQSPKYLFRKEGQNVTLSCEQNLNHDAMYWYRQDPGQGLRLIYYSQIVNDFQKGDIAEGYSVSREKKESFPLTVTSAQKNPTAFYLCASRLFVSDRGDGYTFGSGTRLTVV.

V and J are TRBV5-1 and TRBJ2-7; 11 positions agree with TRBD2. CDR3 length equals 14 residues. The junction had 5 bases not matched to a gene; V was cut back by 3 bases and J by 6 bases. Germline V gene sequence: CDR1 SGHRS, CDR2 YFSETQ. CDR3 in amino acids: CASSSTSGMIEQYF. For the CDR3, the DNA is TGCGCCAGCAGCTCGACTAGCGGGATGATCGAGCAGTACTTC. The variable domain in full, with the rest retrieved from reference TRBV5-1 and TRBJ2-7, is KAGVTQTPRYLIKTRGQQVTLSCSPISGHRSVSWYQQTPGQGLQFLFEYFSETQRNKGNFPGRFSGRQFSNSRSEMNVSTLELGDSALYLCASSSTSGMIEQYFGPGTRLTVT.

The chain couples TRBV5-8 to TRBJ1-2; 9 bases match TRBD1. Per the germline V gene, CDR1 is SGHTS and CDR2 is YDEGEE. Losses at the gene ends were 1 base for V and 1 base for J; bases not matched to a gene: 5. The CDR3 totals 16 residues. The CDR3 bases are TGTGCCAGCAGCTTGATGGGGACAGGGAATAACTATGGCTACACCTTC. Amino acids: CASSLMGTGNNYGYTF.

This clone was recorded a few times. The chain uses TRBV29-1 and TRBJ1-5; D unclear. With 4 bases removed from V and 0 bases from J, the gap between germline ends came to 4 bases. The CDR3 totals 12 residues. The germline gives CDR1 SQVTM, CDR2 ANQGSEA. The CDR3 DNA is TGCAGCGTTGGGGGTAGCAATCAGCCCCAGCATTTT. Translation: CSVGGSNQPQHF.

J is TRBJ2-7 and V is TRBV29-1; a weak D match, TRBD1 (5 bases). Per the germline V gene, CDR1 is SQVTM and CDR2 is ANQGSEA. The CDR3 consists of 12 residues. V was shortened by 4 bases and J by 2 bases, with 9 bases between the two germline ends. The CDR3 region has the DNA TGCAGCGTTGCCAGGGTCCCCTACGAGCAGTACTTC. Translated: CSVARVPYEQYF.

This sequence joins TRBV5-6 and TRBJ2-7, with 7 bases aligning to TRBD1. The CDR3 totals 14 residues. CDR1 is SGHDT and CDR2 is YYEEEE in the germline V gene. The V segment lost 3 bases and the J segment 1 base; nucleotides outside the gene matches: 4. The CDR3 loop is CASSSPGQSYEQYF. CDR3 bases: TGTGCCAGCAGCTCCCCGGGACAGTCCTACGAGCAGTACTTC.

The chain is built from TRBV6-1 and TRBJ1-3, with D perhaps TRBD1 (6 bases). Trimming stripped 0 bases from V and 2 bases from J, with 14 bases between. The CDR3 is made up of 17 amino acids. CDR1 MNHNS and CDR2 SASEGT come from the germline V gene. The CDR3 loop is CASSEALRGRPGNTIYF. The CDR3 region has the DNA TGTGCCAGCAGTGAAGCGCTTCGGGGGCGGCCTGGAAACACCATATATTTT.

This clone was seen a handful of times. The J gene is TRBJ1-5, the V gene TRBV18; D gene uncertain. The V end lost 2 bases, the J end lost 7 bases, and 12 bases lay between the germline ends. Germline V gene lookup returns CDR1 KGHSH and CDR2 LQKENI. There are 14 residues in the CDR3. CDR3 sequence (DNA): TGTGCCAGCTCACCAAGGGAGGGAAGGCAGCCCCAGCATTTT. This encodes CASSPREGRQPQHF.

The genes are TRBV2 and TRBJ1-2, with a weak D call TRBD1 (6 bases). Between the trimmed V and J ends, which lost 4 bases and 4 bases, there was a span of 16 bases. The CDR3 has 15 amino acids. Germline values: CDR1 SNHLY, CDR2 FYNNEI. Written as DNA, the CDR3 is TGTGCCAGCAGTGGGGACACCATCCTGGGCTATGGCTACACCTTC. This translates into CASSGDTILGYGYTF.

V gene TRBV28 combines with J gene TRBJ2-7; D may be TRBD1 or TRBD2 (5 bases each). Germline CDR1 reads MDHEN; CDR2 reads SYDVKM. V lost 5 bases and J 3 bases, leaving 17 bases between the germline ends. The CDR3 extends over 15 amino acids. CDR3 residues: CASSRSGTVGYEQYF. For the CDR3, the DNA is TGTGCCAGCAGTCGGTCCGGGACGGTGGGCTACGAGCAGTACTTC.

The chain has TRBV4-2 and TRBJ2-7; no definite D call. The germline CDR1 and CDR2 sequences are LGHNA and YNFKEQ. Trimming took 0 bases from V and 6 from J, leaving 9 bases between them. CDR3 length: 13 amino acids. The CDR3 nucleotides are TGTGCCAGCAGCCAAGATGGGTTTAGCGAGCAGTACTTC. Protein product: CASSQDGFSEQYF.